Following are 11 T cell receptor beta chains from one sample sequenced in a study of human T cells and chemical hapten exposure. TCRdb fed the RACE reads into MiXCR, producing one record per CDR3 protein. The sample has around 200,000 distinct CDR3 sequences, 25% to 35% seen once; the top ten hold less than 3%. Indicated time point: pre-sensitization, week 0. Described treatment: therapeutic diphenylcyclopropenone sensitization with weekly scalp DPC. The source material was whole blood, sampled in connection with sensitization to the hapten diphenylcyclopropenone (DPC). These receptors were taken from a woman in her twenties or thirties with alopecia areata. Some clones in this sample may be carry-over from other donors' samples.

The rearrangement joins TRBV28 to TRBJ1-1, with D perhaps TRBD1 (5 bases). The germline CDR1 and CDR2 sequences are MDHEN and SYDVKM. Between the trimmed V and J ends, which lost 4 bases and 0 bases, there was a span of 9 bases. The CDR3 length is 14 residues. The CDR3 protein is CASSSRVLNTEAFF. DNA for the CDR3: TGTGCCAGCAGTTCCAGGGTTTTGAACACTGAAGCTTTCTTT.

The rearrangement joins TRBV3-1 to TRBJ1-1; the D gene is possibly TRBD1 (5 bases). Per germline, CDR1 LGHDT and CDR2 YNNKEL (reference sequence). The V gene lost 4 bases and the J gene lost 2 bases, with 17 bases spanning the gap. The CDR3 spans 16 residues. CDR3 nucleotide sequence: TGTGCCAGCAGCCTTCAAAGGTCAAGGGGAAACACTGAAGCTTTCTTT. This translates into CASSLQRSRGNTEAFF.

This clonotype has a handful of counts. This chain uses TRBV29-1 with TRBJ1-1; D remains ambiguous. Trimming removed 7 bases from V and 8 bases from J, with 11 bases in between. Looked up from germline, CDR1 is SQVTM and CDR2 is ANQGSEA. The CDR3 is 10 residues long. The CDR3 bases are TGCAGCGGTTTCAGGACGGAAGCTTTCTTT. Its protein is CSGFRTEAFF.

DNA of the CDR3: TGTGCCATCACCTTGACAGAGGACTATGGCTACACCTTC. Translating gives CAITLTEDYGYTF. The chain joins TRBV10-3 to TRBJ1-2; maybe TRBD1 (5 bases). Trimming took 7 bases from V and 3 from J, leaving 12 bases between them. Germline V gene data show CDR1 as ENHRY and CDR2 as SYGVKD. The CDR3 covers 13 residues.

The V call is TRBV28, the J call TRBJ1-4; TRBD1 agrees at 8 bases. The V gene end was trimmed by 7 bases and the J gene end by 8 bases; junction bases not matched to a gene: 12. This CDR3 has 15 amino acids. Per germline, CDR1 MDHEN and CDR2 SYDVKM. In DNA form, the CDR3 reads TGTGCCAGCACCCTGGGGGACAGGTCTCGGGAAAAACTGTTTTTT. Translation: CASTLGDRSREKLFF.

This clonotype has only one observation. The chain has TRBV12-3 or TRBV12-4 and TRBJ2-7; D is unclear. V lost 3 bases and J lost 2, with 11 bases in between. The CDR3 loop spans 14 amino acids. CDR3 nucleotides: TGTGCCAGCAGTTTCCGTGGGTTAACCTACGAGCAGTACTTC. It specifies CASSFRGLTYEQYF.

This clonotype was seen ten or more times. The rearrangement links TRBV28 to TRBJ1-2; D gene unclear. V gave up 6 bases and J gave up 0 bases, with 5 bases separating them. The germline V gene encodes CDR1 MDHEN and CDR2 SYDVKM. CDR3 size: 12 residues. The DNA for the CDR3 is TGTGCCAGCAGCTCACCTAACTATGGCTACACCTTC. Translated: CASSSPNYGYTF.

This clonotype was detected a few times. V and J are TRBV14 and TRBJ2-3; the match to TRBD2 covers 11 bases. The CDR3 covers 18 residues. Unmatched junction bases numbered 10, after V lost 3 bases and J lost 2 bases. Per the germline V gene, CDR1 is SGHDN and CDR2 is FVKESK. The CDR3 DNA is TGTGCCAGCAGCCACCGGAAACTAGCGGGGGCCGTCACAGATACGCAGTATTTT. Its translation: CASSHRKLAGAVTDTQYF.

This clonotype was counted only a few times. The genes are TRBV9 and TRBJ2-2; D is uncertain. The germline CDR1 and CDR2 sequences are SGDLS and YYNGEE. V gave up 3 bases and J gave up 6 bases, with 9 bases separating them. The CDR3 has 13 amino acids. CDR3 region: CASSARNPGELFF. The CDR3 DNA reads as TGTGCCAGCAGCGCCAGGAATCCCGGGGAGCTGTTTTTT.

This chain joins TRBV19 and TRBJ1-2; D is unresolved. CDR1 and CDR2 (germline): LNHDA, SQIVND (reference sequence). This CDR3 contains 13 residues. V lost 4 bases to trimming and J lost 8 bases, with 14 bases between them. The CDR3 reads CASSTNRALGYTF. The CDR3 coding sequence is TGTGCCAGTAGTACCAACAGAGCCCTAGGCTACACCTTC.

V usage is TRBV25-1 and J usage is TRBJ1-6; the D gene is possibly TRBD1 (6 bases). The CDR3 runs 13 residues. Trimming pared 6 bases from V and 8 bases from J, leaving 11 bases between. CDR1 and CDR2 from the germline V gene are MGHDK and SYGVNS. CDR3 DNA sequence: TGTGCCAGCAGCACCGGGGGCGATTCACCCCTCCACTTT. Translated: CASSTGGDSPLHF.